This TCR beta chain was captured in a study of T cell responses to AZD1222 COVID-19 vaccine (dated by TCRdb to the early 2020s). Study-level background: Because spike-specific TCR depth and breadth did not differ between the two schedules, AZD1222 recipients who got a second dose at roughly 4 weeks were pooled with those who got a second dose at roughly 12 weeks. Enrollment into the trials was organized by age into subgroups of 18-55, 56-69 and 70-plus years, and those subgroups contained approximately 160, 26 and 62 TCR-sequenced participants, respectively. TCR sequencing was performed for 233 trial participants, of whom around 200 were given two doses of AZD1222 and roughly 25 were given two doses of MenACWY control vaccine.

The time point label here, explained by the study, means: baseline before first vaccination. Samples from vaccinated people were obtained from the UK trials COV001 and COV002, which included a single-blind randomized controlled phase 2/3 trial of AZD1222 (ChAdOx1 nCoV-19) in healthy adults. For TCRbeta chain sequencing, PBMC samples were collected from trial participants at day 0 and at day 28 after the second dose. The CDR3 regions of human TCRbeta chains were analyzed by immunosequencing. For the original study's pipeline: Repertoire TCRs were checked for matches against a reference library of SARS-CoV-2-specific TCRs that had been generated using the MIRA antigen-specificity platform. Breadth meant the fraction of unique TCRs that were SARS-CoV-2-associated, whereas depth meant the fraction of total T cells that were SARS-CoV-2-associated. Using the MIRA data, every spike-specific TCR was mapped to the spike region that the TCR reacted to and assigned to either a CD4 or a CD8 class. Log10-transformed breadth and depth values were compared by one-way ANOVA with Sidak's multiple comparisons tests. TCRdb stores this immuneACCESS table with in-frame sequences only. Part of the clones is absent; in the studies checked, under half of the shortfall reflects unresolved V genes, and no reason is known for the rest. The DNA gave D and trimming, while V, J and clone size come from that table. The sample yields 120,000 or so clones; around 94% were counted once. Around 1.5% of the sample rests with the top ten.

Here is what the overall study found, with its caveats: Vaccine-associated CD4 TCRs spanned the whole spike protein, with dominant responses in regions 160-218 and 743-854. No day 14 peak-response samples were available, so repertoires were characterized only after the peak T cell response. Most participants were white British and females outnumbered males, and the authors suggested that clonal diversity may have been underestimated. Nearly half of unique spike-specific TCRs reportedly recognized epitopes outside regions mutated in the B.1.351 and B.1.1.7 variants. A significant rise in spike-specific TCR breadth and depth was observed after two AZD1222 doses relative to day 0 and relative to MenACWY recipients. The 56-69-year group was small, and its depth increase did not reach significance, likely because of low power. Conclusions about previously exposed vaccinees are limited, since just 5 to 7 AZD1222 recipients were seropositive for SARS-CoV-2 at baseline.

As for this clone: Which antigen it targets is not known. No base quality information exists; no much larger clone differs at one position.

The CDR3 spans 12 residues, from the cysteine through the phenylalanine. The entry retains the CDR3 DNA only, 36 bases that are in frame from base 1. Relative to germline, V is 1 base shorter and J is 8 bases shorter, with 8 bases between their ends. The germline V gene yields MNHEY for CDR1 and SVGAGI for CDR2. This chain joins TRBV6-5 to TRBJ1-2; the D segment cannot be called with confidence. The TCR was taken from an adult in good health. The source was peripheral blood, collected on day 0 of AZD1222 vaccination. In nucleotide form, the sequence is TGTGCCAGCAGTTACTTTGGGGAGGGCTACACCTTC. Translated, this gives CASSYFGEGYTF.